This T cell receptor beta chain comes out of a study of post-analysis software for immune sequencing data. Study overall: The courses of disease that were included comprised relapsing-remitting, secondary progressive and progressive-relapsing multiple sclerosis.

Study-wide results and limits: TRBV5-6, TRBV5-1 and TRBV20-1 belonged to a set of roughly five TRBV segments that were more frequent in patients than controls. Batch-mates among the samples co-clustered strongly by F measure. Significantly decreased normalized Chao1 diversity was recorded for multiple sclerosis patients relative to controls.

This CDR3 is 14 amino acids long. Per germline, CDR1 SGHVS and CDR2 FQNEAQ. Losses at the gene ends were 0 bases for V and 11 bases for J; bases not matched to a gene: 9. In its sample, this clonotype was seen a few times. The antigen remains unidentified. Each TCR beta cDNA library carried unique molecular identifiers. Researchers reported roughly 0.5 million cDNA molecules coming from about 0.98 to 11 million T cells. Using its own MiXCR run on the PCR reads, TCRdb lists one record per CDR3 protein. The data contain hundreds of thousands of distinct CDR3 sequences, about 32% of them singletons. The receptor was isolated from a girl under 18 with multiple sclerosis. The chain is built from TRBV7-8 and TRBJ1-1; 7 bases line up with TRBD1. The sequenced sample was blood. In nucleotides, the CDR3 is TGTGCCAGCAGCTTAGCTGTCCCCGTACAGGGGGCTTTCTTT. Amino acids: CASSLAVPVQGAFF. The full variable domain, with the rest looked up from reference TRBV7-8 and TRBJ1-1, is GAGVSQSPRYKVAKRGQDVALRCDPISGHVSLFWYQQALGQGPEFLTYFQNEAQLDKSGLPSDRFFAERPEGSVSTLKIQRTQQEDSAVYLCASSLAVPVQGAFFGQGTRLTVV.